This TCR beta chain was obtained from a study of OX40 agonist ivuxolimab in advanced cancers. V lost 1 base and J 0 bases, leaving 10 bases between the germline ends. From germline, CDR1 is SGHAT and CDR2 FQNNGV. This CDR3 region has 15 residues. Sequenced by immunoSEQ multiplex PCR; TCRdb stores in-frame clones only, minus some. The sample records 20,000 to 25,000 clones, around 80% being singletons. The V and J genes are TRBV11-2 and TRBJ2-7; D may be TRBD1 (6 bases). The source material was CD4+ or CD8+ T cells sorted from blood, sampled in a trial of the OX40 agonist ivuxolimab. The source is an adult with an advanced solid tumor such as melanoma, head and neck, liver or kidney cancer. CDR3 sequence: CASSLGQGRSYEQYF. The CDR3 DNA is TGTGCCAGCAGCTTAGGGCAGGGGCGCTCCTACGAGCAGTACTTC.